This T cell receptor beta chain was observed in a study of patients and donors after allogeneic stem cell transplantation. TCRdb re-analysed the RT-PCR reads in MiXCR, keeping a single row per CDR3 protein. This table holds over 350,000 distinct CDR3 sequences, 15% to 20% found once. The sequence was collected from a human donor who was either an allogeneic HSCT recipient or a stem cell or donor lymphocyte infusion donor (not recorded which). It is not recorded whose cells these are; they may come from a transplant donor. The sequenced material came from blood, either unsorted or a sorted T cell fraction (not recorded which).

The CDR3 here is CASRQLAGAKNIQYF. The DNA of the CDR3 is TGTGCCAGCCGACAACTAGCGGGAGCCAAAAACATTCAGTACTTC. The chain employs TRBV2 and TRBJ2-4; 9 bases are shared with TRBD2. Germline V CDR1 and CDR2: SNHLY, FYNNEI. J lost 0 bases, V lost 8 bases, and 5 bases had no gene match. The CDR3 consists of 15 residues.